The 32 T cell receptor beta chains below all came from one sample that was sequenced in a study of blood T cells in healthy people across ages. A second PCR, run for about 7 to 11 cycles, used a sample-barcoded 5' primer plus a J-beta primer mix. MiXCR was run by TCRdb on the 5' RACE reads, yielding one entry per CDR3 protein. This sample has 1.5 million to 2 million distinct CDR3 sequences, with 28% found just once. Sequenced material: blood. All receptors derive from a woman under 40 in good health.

The CDR3 region has the DNA TGTGCCAGCCGGCAACAGGGGGCAGGAGAAAAACTGTTTTTT. Its protein is CASRQQGAGEKLFF. This chain joins TRBV6-5 and TRBJ1-4; 9 bases fit TRBD1. The CDR3 has 14 residues. Germline CDR1 is MNHEY and CDR2 is SVGAGI. V shed 8 bases, J shed 8 bases, and the junction held 9 bases outside the gene matches.

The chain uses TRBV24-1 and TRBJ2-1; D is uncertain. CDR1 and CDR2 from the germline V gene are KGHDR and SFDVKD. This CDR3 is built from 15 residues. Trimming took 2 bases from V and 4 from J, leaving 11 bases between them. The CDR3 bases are TGTGCCACCAGTGATTCCCGCTGGGCATACAATGAGCAGTTCTTC. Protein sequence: CATSDSRWAYNEQFF.

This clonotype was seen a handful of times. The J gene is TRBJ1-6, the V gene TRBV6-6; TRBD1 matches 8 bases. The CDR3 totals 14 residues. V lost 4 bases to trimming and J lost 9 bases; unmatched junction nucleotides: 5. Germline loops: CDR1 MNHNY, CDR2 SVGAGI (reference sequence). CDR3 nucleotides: TGTGCCAGCAGTTCGAGGGACAGGCTTTCACCCCTCCACTTT. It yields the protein CASSSRDRLSPLHF.

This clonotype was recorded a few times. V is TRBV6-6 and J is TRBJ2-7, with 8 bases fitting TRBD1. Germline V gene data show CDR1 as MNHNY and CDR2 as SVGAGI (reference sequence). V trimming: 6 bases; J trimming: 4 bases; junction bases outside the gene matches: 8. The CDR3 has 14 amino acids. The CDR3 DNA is TGTGCCAGCAGAAACTCAGGGGGCATATACGAGCAGTACTTC. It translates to CASRNSGGIYEQYF.

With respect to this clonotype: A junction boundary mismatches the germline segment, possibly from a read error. The CDR3 region is CASSPPREYDYTF. In nucleotides, the CDR3 is TGTGCCAGCAGCCCCCCCAGGGAATATGACTACACCTTC. V usage is TRBV7-9 and J usage is TRBJ1-2; possible D gene TRBD1, 5 bases. CDR1 is SEHNR, CDR2 FQNEAQ, per germline (reference sequence). The CDR3 runs to 13 residues.

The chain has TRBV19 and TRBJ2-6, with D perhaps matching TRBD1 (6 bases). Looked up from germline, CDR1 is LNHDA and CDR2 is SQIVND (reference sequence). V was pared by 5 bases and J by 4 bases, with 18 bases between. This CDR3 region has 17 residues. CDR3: CASSPQAGAAGANVLTF. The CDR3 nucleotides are TGTGCCAGTAGTCCCCAGGCAGGGGCGGCAGGGGCCAACGTCCTGACTTTC.

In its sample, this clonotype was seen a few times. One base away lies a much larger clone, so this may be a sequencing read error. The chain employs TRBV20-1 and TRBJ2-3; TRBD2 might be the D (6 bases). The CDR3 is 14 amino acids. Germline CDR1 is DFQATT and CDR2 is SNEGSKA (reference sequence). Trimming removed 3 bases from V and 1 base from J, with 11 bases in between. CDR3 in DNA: TGCAGTGCTAGTCGGGACTCAGGCACAGATACGCAGTATTTT. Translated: CSASRDSGTDTQYF.

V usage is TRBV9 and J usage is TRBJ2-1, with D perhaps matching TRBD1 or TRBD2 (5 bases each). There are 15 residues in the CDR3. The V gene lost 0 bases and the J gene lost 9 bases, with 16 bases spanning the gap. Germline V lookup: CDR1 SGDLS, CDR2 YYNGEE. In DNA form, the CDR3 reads TGTGCCAGCAGCGTAGGAGGGGCGTATGACAGTGAGCAGTTCTTC. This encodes CASSVGGAYDSEQFF.

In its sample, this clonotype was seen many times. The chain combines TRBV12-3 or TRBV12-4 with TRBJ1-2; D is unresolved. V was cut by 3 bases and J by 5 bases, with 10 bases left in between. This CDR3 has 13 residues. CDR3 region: CASSLPESYGYTF. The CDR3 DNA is TGTGCCAGCAGTTTGCCGGAGTCGTATGGCTACACCTTC.

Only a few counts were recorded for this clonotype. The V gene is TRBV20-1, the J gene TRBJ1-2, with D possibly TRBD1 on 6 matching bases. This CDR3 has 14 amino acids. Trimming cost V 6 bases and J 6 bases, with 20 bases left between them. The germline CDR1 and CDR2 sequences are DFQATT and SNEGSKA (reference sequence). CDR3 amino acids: CSAYPRDIQDGYTF. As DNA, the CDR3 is TGCAGTGCCTATCCCCGGGACATCCAAGATGGCTACACCTTC.

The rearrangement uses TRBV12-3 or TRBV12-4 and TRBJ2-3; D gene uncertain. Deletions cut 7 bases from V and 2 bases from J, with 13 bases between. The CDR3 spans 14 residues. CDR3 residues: CASNPSATTDTQYF. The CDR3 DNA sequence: TGTGCCAGCAACCCAAGCGCTACCACAGATACGCAGTATTTT.

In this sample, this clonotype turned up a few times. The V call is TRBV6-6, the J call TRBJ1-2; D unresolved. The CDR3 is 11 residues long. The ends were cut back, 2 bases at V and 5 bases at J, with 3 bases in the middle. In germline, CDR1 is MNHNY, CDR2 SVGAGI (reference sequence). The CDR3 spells CASSYQYGYTF. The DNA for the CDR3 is TGTGCCAGCAGTTACCAATATGGCTACACCTTC.

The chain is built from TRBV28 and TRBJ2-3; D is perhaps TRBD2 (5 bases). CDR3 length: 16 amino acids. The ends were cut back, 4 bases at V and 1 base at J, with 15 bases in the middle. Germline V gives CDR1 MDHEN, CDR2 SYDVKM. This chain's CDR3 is CASSSPTNGGTDTQYF. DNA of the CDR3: TGTGCCAGCAGTTCCCCTACTAACGGGGGCACAGATACGCAGTATTTT.

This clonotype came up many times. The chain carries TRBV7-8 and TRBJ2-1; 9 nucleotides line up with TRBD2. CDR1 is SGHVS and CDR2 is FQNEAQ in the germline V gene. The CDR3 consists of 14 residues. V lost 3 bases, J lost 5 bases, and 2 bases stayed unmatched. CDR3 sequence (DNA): TGTGCCAGCAGCTTCCTAGCGGGGCACAATGAGCAGTTCTTC. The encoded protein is CASSFLAGHNEQFF. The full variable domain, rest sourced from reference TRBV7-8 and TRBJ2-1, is GAGVSQSPRYKVAKRGQDVALRCDPISGHVSLFWYQQALGQGPEFLTYFQNEAQLDKSGLPSDRFFAERPEGSVSTLKIQRTQQEDSAVYLCASSFLAGHNEQFFGPGTRLTVL.

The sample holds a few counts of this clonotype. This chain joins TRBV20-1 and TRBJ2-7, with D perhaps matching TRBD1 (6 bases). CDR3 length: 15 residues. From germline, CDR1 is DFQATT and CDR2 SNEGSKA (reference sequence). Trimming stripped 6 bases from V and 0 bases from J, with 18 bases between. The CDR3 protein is CSAAGAPSGSYEQYF. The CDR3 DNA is TGCAGTGCCGCAGGGGCCCCTTCGGGCTCCTACGAGCAGTACTTC.

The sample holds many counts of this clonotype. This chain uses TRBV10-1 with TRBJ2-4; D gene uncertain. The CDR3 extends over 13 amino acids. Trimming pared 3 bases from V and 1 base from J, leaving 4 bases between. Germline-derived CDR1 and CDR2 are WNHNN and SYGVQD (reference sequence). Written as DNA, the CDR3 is TGCGCCAGCAGTGATTCGGCCAAAAACATTCAGTACTTC. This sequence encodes CASSDSAKNIQYF.

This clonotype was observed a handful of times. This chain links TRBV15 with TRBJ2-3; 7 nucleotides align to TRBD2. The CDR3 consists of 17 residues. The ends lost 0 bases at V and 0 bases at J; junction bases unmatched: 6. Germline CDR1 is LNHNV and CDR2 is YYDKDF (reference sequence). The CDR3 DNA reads TGTGCCACCAGCAGAGATGGGCCAGCGGGGAGCACAGATACGCAGTATTTT. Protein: CATSRDGPAGSTDTQYF.

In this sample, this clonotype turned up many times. The CDR3 sequence: CASSGGQGGAKNIQYF. CDR3 in DNA: TGTGCCAGCAGTGGAGGACAGGGGGGCGCCAAAAACATTCAGTACTTC. This chain connects TRBV6-6 to TRBJ2-4; 10 bases map to TRBD1. V shed 5 bases and J 1 base; nucleotides not matched to a gene: 5. CDR1 MNHNY and CDR2 SVGAGI come from the germline V gene (reference sequence). The CDR3 extends over 16 amino acids.

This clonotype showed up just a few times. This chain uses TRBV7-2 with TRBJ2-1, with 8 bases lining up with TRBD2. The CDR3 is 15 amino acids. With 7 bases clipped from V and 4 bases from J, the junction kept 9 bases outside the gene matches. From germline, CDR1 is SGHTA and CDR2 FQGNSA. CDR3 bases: TGTGCCAGCACCCTTACTAGCGGCCCTTACAATGAGCAGTTCTTC. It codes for CASTLTSGPYNEQFF. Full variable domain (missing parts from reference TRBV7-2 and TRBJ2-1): GAGVSQSPSNKVTEKGKDVELRCDPISGHTALYWYRQSLGQGLEFLIYFQGNSAPDKSGLPSDRFSAERTGGSVSTLTIQRTQQEDSAVYLCASTLTSGPYNEQFFGPGTRLTVL.

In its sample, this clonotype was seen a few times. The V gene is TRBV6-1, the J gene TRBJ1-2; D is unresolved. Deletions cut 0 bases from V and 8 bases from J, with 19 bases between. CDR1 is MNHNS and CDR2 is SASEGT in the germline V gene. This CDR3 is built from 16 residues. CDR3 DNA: TGTGCCAGCAGTGAAGCATTTGAAGGGCCTGGATCCGGCTACACCTTC. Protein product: CASSEAFEGPGSGYTF.

This CDR3 is CASSGDSGGQDIQYF. The DNA of the CDR3 is TGTGCCAGCAGTGGGGACAGTGGGGGTCAAGACATTCAGTACTTC. The genes are TRBV28 and TRBJ2-4; the match to TRBD1 covers 7 bases. The CDR3 spans 15 residues. The germline gives CDR1 MDHEN, CDR2 SYDVKM. V shed 5 bases and J 8 bases; nucleotides not matched to a gene: 12.

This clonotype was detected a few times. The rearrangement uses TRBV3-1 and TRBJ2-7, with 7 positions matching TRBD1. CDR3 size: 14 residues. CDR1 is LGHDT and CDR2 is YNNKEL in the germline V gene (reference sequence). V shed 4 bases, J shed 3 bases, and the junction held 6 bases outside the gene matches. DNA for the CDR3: TGTGCCAGCAGCCTTACGGGACAGTACTACGAGCAGTACTTC. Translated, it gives CASSLTGQYYEQYF.

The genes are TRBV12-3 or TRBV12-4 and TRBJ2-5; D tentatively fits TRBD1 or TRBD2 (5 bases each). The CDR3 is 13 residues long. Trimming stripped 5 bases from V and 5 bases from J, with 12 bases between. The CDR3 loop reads CASSGTTGETQYF. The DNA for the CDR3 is TGTGCCAGCAGTGGGACGACGGGTGAGACCCAGTACTTC.

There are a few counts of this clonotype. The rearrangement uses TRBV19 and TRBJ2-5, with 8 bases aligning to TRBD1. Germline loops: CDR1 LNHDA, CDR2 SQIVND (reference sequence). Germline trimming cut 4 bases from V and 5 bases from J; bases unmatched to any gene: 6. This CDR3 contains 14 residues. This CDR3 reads CASSKDREDETQYF. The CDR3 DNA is TGTGCCAGTAGTAAGGACAGGGAGGACGAGACCCAGTACTTC.

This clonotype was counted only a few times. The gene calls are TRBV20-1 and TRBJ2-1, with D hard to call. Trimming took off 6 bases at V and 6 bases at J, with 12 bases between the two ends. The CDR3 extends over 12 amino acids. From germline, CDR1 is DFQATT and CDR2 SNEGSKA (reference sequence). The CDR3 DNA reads TGCAGTGCCCTGCGCAGTCGCAATGAGCAGTTCTTC. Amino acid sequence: CSALRSRNEQFF.

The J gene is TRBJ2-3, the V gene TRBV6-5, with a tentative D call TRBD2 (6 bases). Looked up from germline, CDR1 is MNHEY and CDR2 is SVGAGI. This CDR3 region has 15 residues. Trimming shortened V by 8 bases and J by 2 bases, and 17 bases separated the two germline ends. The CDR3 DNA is TGTGCCAGCGCGGGGCCGGGTTCGAACACAGATACGCAGTATTTT. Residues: CASAGPGSNTDTQYF.

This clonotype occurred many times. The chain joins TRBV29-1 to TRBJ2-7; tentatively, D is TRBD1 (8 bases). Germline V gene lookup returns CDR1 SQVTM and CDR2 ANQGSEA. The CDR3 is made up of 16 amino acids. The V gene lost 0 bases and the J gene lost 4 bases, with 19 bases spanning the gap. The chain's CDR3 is CSVEEYSGTGSYEQYF. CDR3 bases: TGCAGCGTTGAAGAATACAGCGGGACAGGCTCGTACGAGCAGTACTTC.

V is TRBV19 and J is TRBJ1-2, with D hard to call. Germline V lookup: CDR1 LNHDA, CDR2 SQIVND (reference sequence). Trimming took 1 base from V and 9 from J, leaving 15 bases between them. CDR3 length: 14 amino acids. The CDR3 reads CASSIGQARRCYTF. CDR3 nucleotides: TGTGCCAGTAGTATAGGGCAGGCCCGGCGGTGCTACACCTTC.

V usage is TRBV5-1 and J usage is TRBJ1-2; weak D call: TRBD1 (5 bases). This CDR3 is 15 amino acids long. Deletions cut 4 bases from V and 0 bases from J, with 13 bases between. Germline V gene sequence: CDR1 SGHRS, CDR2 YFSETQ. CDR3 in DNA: TGCGCCAGCAGCCTCTTCGGGGGTACTAACTATGGCTACACCTTC. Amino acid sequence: CASSLFGGTNYGYTF.

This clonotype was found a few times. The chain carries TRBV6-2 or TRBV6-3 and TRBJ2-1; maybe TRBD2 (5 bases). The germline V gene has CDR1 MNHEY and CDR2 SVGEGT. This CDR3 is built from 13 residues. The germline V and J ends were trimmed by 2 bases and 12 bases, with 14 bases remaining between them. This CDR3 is CASSYSLAGGQFF. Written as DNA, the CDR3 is TGTGCCAGCAGTTACAGCCTCGCCGGAGGGCAGTTCTTC.

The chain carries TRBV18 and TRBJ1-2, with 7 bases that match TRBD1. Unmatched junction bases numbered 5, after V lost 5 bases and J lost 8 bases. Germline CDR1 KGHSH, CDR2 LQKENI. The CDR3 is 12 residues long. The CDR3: CASSDRESGYTF. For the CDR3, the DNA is TGTGCCAGCTCAGACAGGGAGAGCGGCTACACCTTC.

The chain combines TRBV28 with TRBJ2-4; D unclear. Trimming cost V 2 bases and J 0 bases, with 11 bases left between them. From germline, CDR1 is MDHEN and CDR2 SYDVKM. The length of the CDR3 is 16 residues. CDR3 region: CASSLKQFLAKNIQYF. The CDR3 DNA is TGTGCCAGCAGTTTAAAACAGTTTTTAGCCAAAAACATTCAGTACTTC.